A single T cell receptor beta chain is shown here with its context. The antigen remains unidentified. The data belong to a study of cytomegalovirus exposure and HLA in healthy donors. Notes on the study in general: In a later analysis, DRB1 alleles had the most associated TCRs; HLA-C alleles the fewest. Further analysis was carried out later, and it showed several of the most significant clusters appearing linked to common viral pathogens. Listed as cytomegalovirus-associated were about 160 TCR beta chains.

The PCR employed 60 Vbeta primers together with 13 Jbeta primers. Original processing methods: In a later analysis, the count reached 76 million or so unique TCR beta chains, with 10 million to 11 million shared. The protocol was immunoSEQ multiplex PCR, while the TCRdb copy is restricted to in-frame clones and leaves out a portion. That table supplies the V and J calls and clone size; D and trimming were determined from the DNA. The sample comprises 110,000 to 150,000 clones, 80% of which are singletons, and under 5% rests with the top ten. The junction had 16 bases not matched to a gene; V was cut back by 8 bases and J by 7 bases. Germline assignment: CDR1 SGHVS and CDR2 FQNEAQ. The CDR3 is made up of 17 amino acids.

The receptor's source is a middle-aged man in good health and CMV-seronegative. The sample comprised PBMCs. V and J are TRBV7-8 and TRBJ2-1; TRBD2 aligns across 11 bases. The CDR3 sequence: CASVPSGGPLHLNEQFF. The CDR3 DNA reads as TGTGCCAGCGTCCCTAGCGGGGGGCCTTTACACTTGAATGAGCAGTTCTTC.